This T cell receptor (beta chain) was sequenced for a study of cytomegalovirus exposure and HLA in healthy donors. Overall study results and limits: A reported reduction in N-insertions relative to the 666-donor mean was seen in an Asian-associated ancestry cluster in a later analysis.

In the case of this clone: No antigen is known for it.

Everyone who donated was a healthy bone marrow donor. Likely unrecorded immune exposures existed in these nominally healthy donors. V was trimmed by 8 bases and J by 7 bases, leaving 15 bases between them. This CDR3 contains 13 residues. Germline V CDR1 and CDR2: SNHLY, FYNNEI. The PCR made use of 60 Vbeta and 13 Jbeta primers. Per the original methods: Later analysis identified tens of millions of unique TCR beta chains, 9 million to 13 million shared. This table comes from immunoSEQ multiplex PCR, and its TCRdb copy is limited to in-frame clones, with some not included. V, J and clone size are those of that table, while D and trimming were read from the DNA. The sample shows approximately 88,000 clones, roughly 79% of them seen only once.

The V and J genes are TRBV2 and TRBJ2-1; possible D gene TRBD1, 6 bases. The specimen was PBMCs. The sequence was collected from a man between 18 and 35 years old in good health and CMV-seropositive. Here the CDR3 reads CASLNRDGNEQFF. The CDR3 DNA reads TGTGCCAGCTTAAACAGGGATGGGAATGAGCAGTTCTTC.